The 27 T cell receptor beta chains below all came from one sample that was sequenced in a study of chemoradiotherapy in HPV16-positive cancers (dated by TCRdb to the early 2020s). The receptor library was made with the immunoSEQ multiplex PCR assay. Here the immuneACCESS table is served through TCRdb, limited to in-frame sequences with V and J called. Missing clones are a known gap in these copies; in checked studies unresolved V genes cover under half, and the rest lacks a known reason. The sample table holds some 4,000 clones, of which roughly 90% were seen once. The biggest ten clones account for 4.1% of the sample. The material was tumor tissue, obtained from a patient who underwent chemoradiotherapy. These receptors were obtained from a human donor with HPV-associated anogenital cancer.

The V call is TRBV11-2, the J call TRBJ1-1; D is perhaps TRBD1 (6 bases). The ends were cut back, 6 bases at V and 8 bases at J, with 16 bases in the middle. The CDR3 contains 13 residues. The germline CDR1 and CDR2 sequences are SGHAT and FQNNGV. DNA of the CDR3: TGTGCCAGCAGGCACAGGGTTAGTGAGGAAGCTTTCTTT. Translated, it gives CASRHRVSEEAFF.

The chain has TRBV7-9 and TRBJ2-7; D not certain. Deletions cut 5 bases from V and 7 bases from J, with 12 bases between. This CDR3 comprises 12 residues. Germline CDR1 is SEHNR and CDR2 is FQNEAQ (reference sequence). The CDR3 DNA reads as TGTGCCAGCAGCCGAGGCTCTGGGGAGCAGTACTTC. Its translation: CASSRGSGEQYF.

This chain links TRBV10-1 with TRBJ2-1; 7 bases align to TRBD1. The germline CDR1 and CDR2 sequences are WNHNN and SYGVQD (reference sequence). Trimming removed 6 bases from V and 5 bases from J; junction bases left unmatched: 25. This CDR3 is 20 amino acids long. The CDR3 DNA sequence: TGCGCCAGCAGCCACTCTTCGCCATTTAACCGGGACAGTACCAACAATGAGCAGTTCTTC. As protein: CASSHSSPFNRDSTNNEQFF.

This clone was seen only once. J is TRBJ1-4 and V is TRBV7-6, with 7 bases that match TRBD1. J was trimmed by 7 bases and V by 2 bases; bases with no gene match: 7. CDR1 and CDR2 from the germline V gene are SGHVS and FNYEAQ. The CDR3 contains 15 residues. The CDR3 bases are TGTGCCAGCAGCTTAAGCGGGGGACAGCCTGAAAAACTGTTTTTT. Amino acid sequence: CASSLSGGQPEKLFF.

This rearrangement joins TRBV28 to TRBJ1-5; no firm D call. Germline V gene sequence: CDR1 MDHEN, CDR2 SYDVKM. Trimming cost V 6 bases and J 2 bases, with 8 bases left between them. The CDR3 is 13 amino acids. The CDR3 DNA is TGTGCCAGCAGACGACTCCGCAATCAGCCCCAGCATTTT. It is translated as CASRRLRNQPQHF.

The rearrangement links TRBV27 to TRBJ2-3; no clear D gene. The germline gives CDR1 MNHEY, CDR2 SMNVEV (reference sequence). The CDR3 totals 14 residues. V lost 6 bases, J lost 0 bases, and 10 bases lay in between. This CDR3 is CASSVRSSTDTQYF. The CDR3 DNA reads TGTGCCAGCAGCGTCCGCAGTAGCACAGATACGCAGTATTTT.

This clone was seen only once. This chain joins TRBV18 and TRBJ2-5, with 12 nucleotides matching TRBD2. J gave up 10 bases and V 3 bases, and 6 bases lay outside the gene matches. This CDR3 is built from 14 residues. Germline CDR1 is KGHSH and CDR2 is LQKENI. The CDR3, as DNA: TGTGCCAGCTCACCGCCTAGCGGGGGGGCGATCCAGTACTTC. Its protein is CASSPPSGGAIQYF.

This rearrangement joins TRBV27 to TRBJ2-2; unclear D gene. V lost 6 bases to trimming and J lost 3 bases, with 8 bases between them. Per the germline V gene, CDR1 is MNHEY and CDR2 is SMNVEV (reference sequence). CDR3 length: 13 amino acids. CDR3 loop: CASSLDYTGELFF. The CDR3 coding sequence is TGTGCCAGCAGCCTCGACTACACCGGGGAGCTGTTTTTT.

The rearrangement links TRBV25-1 to TRBJ2-1; D remains ambiguous. Germline V CDR1 and CDR2: MGHDK, SYGVNS. The CDR3 is 11 residues long. Deletions cut 4 bases from V and 7 bases from J, with 5 bases between. CDR3 in amino acids: CASSALNEQFF. Here the CDR3 DNA reads TGTGCCAGCAGTGCGCTAAATGAGCAGTTCTTC.

The chain has TRBV7-3 and TRBJ2-7; D is perhaps TRBD1 (6 bases). Germline values: CDR1 SGHTA, CDR2 FQGTGA. Trimming took off 2 bases at V and 1 base at J, with 27 bases between the two ends. The CDR3 extends over 20 amino acids. In nucleotides, the CDR3 is TGTGCCAGCAGCTTAGGTTCGGGCCGGGACATTCCGAACCTTTCCTACGAGCAGTACTTC. This translates into CASSLGSGRDIPNLSYEQYF.

The chain employs TRBV7-2 and TRBJ1-3; D unresolved. Germline V gene data show CDR1 as SGHTA and CDR2 as FQGNSA. CDR3 size: 16 residues. The germline V and J ends were trimmed by 3 bases and 0 bases, with 12 bases remaining between them. The CDR3 region has the DNA TGTGCCAGCAGCTTGCAACAGATACTCTCTGGAAACACCATATATTTT. Protein product: CASSLQQILSGNTIYF.

The chain joins TRBV6-1 to TRBJ2-3; TRBD2 matches 12 bases. In germline, CDR1 is MNHNS, CDR2 SASEGT. Trimming took 6 bases from V and 4 from J; bases not matched to a gene: 8. The CDR3 contains 16 residues. The CDR3 is CASRETSGGPADTQYF. The CDR3 DNA sequence: TGTGCCAGCAGAGAAACTAGCGGGGGGCCGGCAGATACGCAGTATTTT.

This clone has just one count. The chain uses TRBV7-3 and TRBJ2-1, with D maybe TRBD1 (6 bases). CDR1 SGHTA and CDR2 FQGTGA come from the germline V gene. The CDR3 extends over 12 amino acids. Between the trimmed V and J ends, which lost 5 bases and 10 bases, there was a span of 12 bases. CDR3 sequence (DNA): TGTGCCAGCAGCCCGCAGGGGTCGGAGCAGTTCTTC. Translating it yields CASSPQGSEQFF.

The rearrangement links TRBV5-6 to TRBJ1-2; D unclear. V was cut by 1 base and J by 8 bases, with 15 bases left in between. The V gene's germline CDR1 is SGHDT and CDR2 YYEEEE. The CDR3 has 14 residues. The CDR3 region has the DNA TGTGCCAGCAGCTTGAATGTAGGTCTATCGGGCTACACCTTC. It translates to CASSLNVGLSGYTF.

Concerning this clone itself: One end of the junction is discordant with germline, which a read error may explain. The V and J genes are TRBV4-1 and TRBJ1-2, with 7 nucleotides matching TRBD1. This CDR3 is 13 amino acids long. The V gene's germline CDR1 is MGHRA and CDR2 YSYEKL. The CDR3, as DNA: TGCGCCAGCAGCCAACTTAGGACAGGACGGTCCTCCTTC. Amino acid sequence: CASSQLRTGRSSF.

The chain combines TRBV5-6 with TRBJ1-5; TRBD1 is a possible D gene (5 bases). V gave up 2 bases and J gave up 0 bases, with 15 bases separating them. Germline V gene sequence: CDR1 SGHDT, CDR2 YYEEEE. The CDR3 is 17 residues long. The CDR3 region is CASSFGKITGSNQPQHF. The CDR3 DNA is TGTGCCAGCAGCTTTGGGAAAATAACAGGTAGCAATCAGCCCCAGCATTTT.

The chain has TRBV10-3 and TRBJ2-7; perhaps TRBD2 as D (6 bases). The germline V and J ends were trimmed by 9 bases and 2 bases, with 14 bases remaining between them. Germline V gives CDR1 ENHRY, CDR2 SYGVKD. The CDR3 length is 13 residues. The CDR3 bases are TGTGCCATGTCGGGAGACCCCCCCTACGAGCAGTACTTC. Translating gives CAMSGDPPYEQYF.

The J gene is TRBJ2-3, the V gene TRBV9; possible D gene TRBD2, 6 bases. There are 14 residues in the CDR3. Between the trimmed V and J ends, which lost 6 bases and 1 base, there was a span of 12 bases. Germline lookup yields CDR1 SGDLS and CDR2 YYNGEE. CDR3 amino acids: CASTGRGRTDTQYF. CDR3 nucleotides: TGTGCCAGCACCGGGCGGGGCCGCACAGATACGCAGTATTTT.

The J gene is TRBJ2-4, the V gene TRBV7-6; 7 bases are shared with TRBD1. Per germline, CDR1 SGHVS and CDR2 FNYEAQ. The junction had 10 bases not matched to a gene; V was cut back by 0 bases and J by 5 bases. The CDR3 has 17 amino acids. The CDR3 here is CASSLAPGQSLENIQYF. Written as DNA, the CDR3 is TGTGCCAGCAGCTTAGCCCCGGGACAGTCTTTGGAAAACATTCAGTACTTC.

The chain has TRBV7-9 and TRBJ1-2; TRBD1 is a possible D gene (5 bases). The CDR3 has 14 amino acids. V was cut by 8 bases and J by 0 bases, with 13 bases left in between. Germline lookup yields CDR1 SEHNR and CDR2 FQNEAQ (reference sequence). CDR3 coding DNA: TGTGCCAGCGGATTGACAGAGCCTAACTATGGCTACACCTTC. It encodes CASGLTEPNYGYTF.

This clone was counted once. V gene TRBV4-1 combines with J gene TRBJ2-2, with D possibly being TRBD2 (5 bases). Germline V lookup: CDR1 MGHRA, CDR2 YSYEKL. The CDR3 is made up of 16 amino acids. Trimming took off 0 bases at V and 5 bases at J, with 13 bases between the two ends. The CDR3 protein is CASSQDPERWTGELFF. The CDR3 DNA reads TGCGCCAGCAGCCAAGATCCGGAGCGGTGGACCGGGGAGCTGTTTTTT.

The V gene is TRBV7-2, the J gene TRBJ1-4; no reliable D call. V lost 2 bases and J lost 8, with 18 bases in between. Germline assignment: CDR1 SGHTA and CDR2 FQGNSA. CDR3 length: 16 amino acids. CDR3 residues: CASSLRRTIGEEKLFF. The DNA for the CDR3 is TGTGCCAGCAGCTTACGTCGAACTATCGGGGAAGAAAAACTGTTTTTT.

The chain carries TRBV7-9 and TRBJ2-7; no definite D call. This CDR3 has 13 residues. Deletions cut 1 base from V and 6 bases from J, with 10 bases between. Germline V gene lookup returns CDR1 SEHNR and CDR2 FQNEAQ (reference sequence). The CDR3 sequence is CASSLVGVPEQYF. DNA of the CDR3: TGTGCCAGCAGCTTAGTTGGGGTTCCCGAGCAGTACTTC.

This clone was counted only a few times. This rearrangement joins TRBV7-9 to TRBJ1-4; 7 bases match TRBD1. This CDR3 contains 15 residues. The ends lost 5 bases at V and 3 bases at J; junction bases unmatched: 6. Per the germline V gene, CDR1 is SEHNR and CDR2 is FQNEAQ (reference sequence). The CDR3 is CASSQGQAPNEKLFF. The CDR3 DNA follows: TGTGCCAGCAGCCAAGGACAGGCACCTAATGAAAAACTGTTTTTT. The whole variable domain, remainder taken from reference TRBV7-9 and TRBJ1-4, is DTGVSQNPRHKITKRGQNVTFRCDPISEHNRLYWYRQTLGQGPEFLTYFQNEAQLEKSRLLSDRFSAERPKGSFSTLEIQRTEQGDSAMYLCASSQGQAPNEKLFFGSGTQLSVL.

CDR3 loop: CASSQELGRETQYF. DNA of the CDR3: TGTGCCAGCAGCCAAGAGCTGGGGCGAGAGACCCAGTACTTC. The rearrangement links TRBV4-2 to TRBJ2-5; a weak D match, TRBD1 (5 bases). This CDR3 is 14 amino acids long. CDR1 LGHNA and CDR2 YNFKEQ come from the germline V gene. Trimming removed 0 bases at V and 4 bases at J, with 9 bases between.

The chain joins TRBV5-7 to TRBJ2-2; no clear D. TRBV5-7 is labeled an ORF, and its function is uncertain. This CDR3 spans 16 amino acids. V shed 1 base and J shed 2 bases, with 12 bases lying between them. Here the CDR3 DNA reads TGTGCCAGCAGCTTGCTGAAGCCTGGAAACACCGGGGAGCTGTTTTTT. This translates into CASSLLKPGNTGELFF.

This clone was found a few times. This chain uses TRBV19 with TRBJ1-1; D remains ambiguous. Germline CDR1 reads LNHDA; CDR2 reads SQIVND (reference sequence). Trimming removed 5 bases from V and 12 bases from J, with 16 bases in between. CDR3 size: 12 residues. The CDR3 sequence: CASSSSQGVTFF. The CDR3 DNA reads as TGTGCCAGTAGTTCCTCACAAGGAGTTACTTTCTTT.